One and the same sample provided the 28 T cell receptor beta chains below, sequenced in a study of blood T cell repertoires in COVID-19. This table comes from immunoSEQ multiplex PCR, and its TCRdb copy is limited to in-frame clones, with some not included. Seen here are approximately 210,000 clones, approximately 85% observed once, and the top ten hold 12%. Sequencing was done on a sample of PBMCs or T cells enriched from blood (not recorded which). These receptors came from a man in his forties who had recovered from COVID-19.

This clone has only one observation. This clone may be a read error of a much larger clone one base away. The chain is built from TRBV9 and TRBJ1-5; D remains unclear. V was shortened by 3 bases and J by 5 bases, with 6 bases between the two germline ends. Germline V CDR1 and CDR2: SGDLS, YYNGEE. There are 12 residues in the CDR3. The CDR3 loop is CASSGGDQPQHF. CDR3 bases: TGTGCCAGCAGCGGCGGGGATCAGCCCCAGCATTTT. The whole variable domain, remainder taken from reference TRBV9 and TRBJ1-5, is DSGVTQTPKHLITATGQRVTLRCSPRSGDLSVYWYQQSLDQGLQFLIQYYNGEERAKGNILERFSAQQFPDLHSELNLSSLELGDSALYFCASSGGDQPQHFGDGTRLSIL.

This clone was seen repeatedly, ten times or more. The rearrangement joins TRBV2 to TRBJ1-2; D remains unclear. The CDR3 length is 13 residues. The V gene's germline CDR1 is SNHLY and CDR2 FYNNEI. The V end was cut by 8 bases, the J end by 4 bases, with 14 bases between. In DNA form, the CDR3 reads TGTGCCAGCCTCGGAGACCGACCCTATGGCTACACCTTC. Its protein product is CASLGDRPYGYTF.

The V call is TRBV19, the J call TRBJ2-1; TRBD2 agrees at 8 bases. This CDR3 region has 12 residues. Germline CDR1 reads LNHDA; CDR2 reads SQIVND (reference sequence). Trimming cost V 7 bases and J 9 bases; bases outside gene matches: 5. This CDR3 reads CASTRGAGEQFF. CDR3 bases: TGTGCCAGTACGCGGGGGGCGGGTGAGCAGTTCTTC.

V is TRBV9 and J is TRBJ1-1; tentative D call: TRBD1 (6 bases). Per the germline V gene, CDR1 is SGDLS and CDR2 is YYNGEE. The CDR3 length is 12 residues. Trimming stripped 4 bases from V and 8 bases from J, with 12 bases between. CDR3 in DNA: TGTGCCAGCAGCTACAACGACAGGGAAGCTTTCTTT. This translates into CASSYNDREAFF.

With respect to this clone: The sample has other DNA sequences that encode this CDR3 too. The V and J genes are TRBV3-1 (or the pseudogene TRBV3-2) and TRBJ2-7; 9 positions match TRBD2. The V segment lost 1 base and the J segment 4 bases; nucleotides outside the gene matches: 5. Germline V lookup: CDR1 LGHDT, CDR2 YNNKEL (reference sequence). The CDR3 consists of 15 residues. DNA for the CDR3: TGTGCCAGCAGCCAAGGGCTAGCGGGGTCGTACGAGCAGTACTTC. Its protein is CASSQGLAGSYEQYF.

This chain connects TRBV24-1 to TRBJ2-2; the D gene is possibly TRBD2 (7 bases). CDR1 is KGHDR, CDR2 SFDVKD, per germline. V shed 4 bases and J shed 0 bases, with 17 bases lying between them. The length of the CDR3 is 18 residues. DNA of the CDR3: TGTGCCACCAGTGACCGCGGGGGCGGGCTCGCGAACACCGGGGAGCTGTTTTTT. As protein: CATSDRGGGLANTGELFF.

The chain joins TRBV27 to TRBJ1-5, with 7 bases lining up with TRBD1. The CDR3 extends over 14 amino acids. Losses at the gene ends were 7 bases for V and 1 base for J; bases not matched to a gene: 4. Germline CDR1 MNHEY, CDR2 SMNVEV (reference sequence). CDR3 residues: CASKLTGSNQPQHF. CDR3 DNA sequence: TGTGCCAGCAAACTGACAGGGAGCAATCAGCCCCAGCATTTT.

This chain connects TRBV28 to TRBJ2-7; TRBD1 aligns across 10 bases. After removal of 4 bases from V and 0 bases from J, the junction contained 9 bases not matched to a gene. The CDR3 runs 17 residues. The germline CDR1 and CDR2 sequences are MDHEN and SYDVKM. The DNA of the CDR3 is TGTGCCAGCAGTTCCACCCCGGGACAGGGGATCTCCTACGAGCAGTACTTC. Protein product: CASSSTPGQGISYEQYF.

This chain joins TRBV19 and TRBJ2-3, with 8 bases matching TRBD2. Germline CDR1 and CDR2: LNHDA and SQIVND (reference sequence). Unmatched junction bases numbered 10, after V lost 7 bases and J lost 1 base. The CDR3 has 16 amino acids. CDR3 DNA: TGTGCCAGTACCCCAACCGGGGGGGCCGGCACAGATACGCAGTATTTT. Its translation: CASTPTGGAGTDTQYF.

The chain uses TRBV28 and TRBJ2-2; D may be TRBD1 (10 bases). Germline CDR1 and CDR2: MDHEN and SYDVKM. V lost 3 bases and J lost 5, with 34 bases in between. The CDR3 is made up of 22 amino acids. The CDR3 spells CASSLTTPRTGGIAGDTGELFF. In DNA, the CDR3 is TGTGCCAGCAGTTTGACTACCCCCCGGACAGGGGGAATAGCGGGAGATACCGGGGAGCTGTTTTTT.

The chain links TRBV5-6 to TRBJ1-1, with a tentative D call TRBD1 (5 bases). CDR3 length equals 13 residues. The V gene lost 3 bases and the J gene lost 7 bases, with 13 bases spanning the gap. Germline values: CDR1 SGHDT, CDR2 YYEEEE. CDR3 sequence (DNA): TGTGCCAGCAGCTCGGGGGGGATCGTTGAAGCTTTCTTT. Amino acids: CASSSGGIVEAFF.

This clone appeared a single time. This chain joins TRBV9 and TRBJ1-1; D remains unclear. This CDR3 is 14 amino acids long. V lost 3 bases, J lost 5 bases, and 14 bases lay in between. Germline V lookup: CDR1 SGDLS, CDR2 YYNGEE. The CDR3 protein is CASSEGALGTEAFF. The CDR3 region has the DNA TGTGCCAGCAGCGAGGGAGCATTGGGTACTGAAGCTTTCTTT.

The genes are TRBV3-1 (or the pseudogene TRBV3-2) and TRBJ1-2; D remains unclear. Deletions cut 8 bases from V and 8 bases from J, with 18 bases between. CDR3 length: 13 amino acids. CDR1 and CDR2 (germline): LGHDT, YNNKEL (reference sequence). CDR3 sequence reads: CASGSGDRGGYTF. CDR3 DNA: TGTGCCAGCGGGTCTGGCGACCGAGGAGGCTACACCTTC.

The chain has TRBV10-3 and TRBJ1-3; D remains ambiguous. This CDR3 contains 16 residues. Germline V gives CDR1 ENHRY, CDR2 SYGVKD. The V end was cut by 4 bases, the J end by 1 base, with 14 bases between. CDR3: CAISAQVASSGNTIYF. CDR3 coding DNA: TGTGCCATCAGTGCGCAGGTGGCCTCATCTGGAAACACCATATATTTT.

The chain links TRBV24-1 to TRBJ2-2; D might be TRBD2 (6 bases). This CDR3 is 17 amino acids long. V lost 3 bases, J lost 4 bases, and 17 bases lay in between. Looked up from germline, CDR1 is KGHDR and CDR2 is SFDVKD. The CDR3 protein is CATSDPEGRGVTGELFF. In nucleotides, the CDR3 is TGTGCCACCAGTGATCCGGAGGGACGGGGAGTCACCGGGGAGCTGTTTTTT.

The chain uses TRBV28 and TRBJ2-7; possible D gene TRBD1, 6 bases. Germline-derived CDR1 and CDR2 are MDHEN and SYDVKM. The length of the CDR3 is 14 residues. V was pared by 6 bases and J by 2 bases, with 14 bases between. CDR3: CASSLPGATYEQYF. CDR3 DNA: TGTGCCAGCAGCCTCCCAGGGGCCACCTACGAGCAGTACTTC.

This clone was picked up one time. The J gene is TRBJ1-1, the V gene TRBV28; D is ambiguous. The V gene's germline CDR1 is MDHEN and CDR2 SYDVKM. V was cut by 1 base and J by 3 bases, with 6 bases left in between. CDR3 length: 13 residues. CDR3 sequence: CASSLFWHTEAFF. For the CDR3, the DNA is TGTGCCAGCAGTTTATTTTGGCACACTGAAGCTTTCTTT.

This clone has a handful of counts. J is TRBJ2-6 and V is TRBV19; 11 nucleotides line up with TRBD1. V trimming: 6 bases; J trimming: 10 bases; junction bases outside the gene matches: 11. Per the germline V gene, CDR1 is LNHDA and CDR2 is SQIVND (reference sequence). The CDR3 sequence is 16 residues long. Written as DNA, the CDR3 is TGTGCCAGTAGCCTGGGAGGGACAGGGGGGCCGAACGTCCTGACTTTC. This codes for CASSLGGTGGPNVLTF.

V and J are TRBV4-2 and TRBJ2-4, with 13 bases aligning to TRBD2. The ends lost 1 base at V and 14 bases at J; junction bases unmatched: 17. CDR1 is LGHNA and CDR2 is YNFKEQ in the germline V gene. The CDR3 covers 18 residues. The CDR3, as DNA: TGTGCCAGCAGCCAAGCCCGGGGCGGGACTAGCGGGACCTTATCTAAGTACTTC. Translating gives CASSQARGGTSGTLSKYF.

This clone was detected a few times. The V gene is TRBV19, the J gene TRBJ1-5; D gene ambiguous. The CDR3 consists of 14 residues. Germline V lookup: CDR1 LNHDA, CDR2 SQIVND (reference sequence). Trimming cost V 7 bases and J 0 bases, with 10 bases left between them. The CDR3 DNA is TGTGCCAGTACTCCACTCCTTAGCAATCAGCCCCAGCATTTT. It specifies CASTPLLSNQPQHF.

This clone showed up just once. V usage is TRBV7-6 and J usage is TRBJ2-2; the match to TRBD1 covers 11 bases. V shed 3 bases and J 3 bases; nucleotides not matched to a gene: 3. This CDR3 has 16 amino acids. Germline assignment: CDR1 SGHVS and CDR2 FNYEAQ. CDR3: CASSLGQGGYTGELFF. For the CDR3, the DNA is TGTGCCAGCAGCTTGGGACAGGGGGGGTACACCGGGGAGCTGTTTTTT.

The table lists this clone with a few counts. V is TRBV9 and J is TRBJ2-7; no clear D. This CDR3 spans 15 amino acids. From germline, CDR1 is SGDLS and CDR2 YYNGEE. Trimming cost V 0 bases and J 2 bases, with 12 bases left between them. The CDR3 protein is CASSVAAEFTYEQYF. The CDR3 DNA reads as TGTGCCAGCAGCGTAGCTGCGGAGTTTACCTACGAGCAGTACTTC.

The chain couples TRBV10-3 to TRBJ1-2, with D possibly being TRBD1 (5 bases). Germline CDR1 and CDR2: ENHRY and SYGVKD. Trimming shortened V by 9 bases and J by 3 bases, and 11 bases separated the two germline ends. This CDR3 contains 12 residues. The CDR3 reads CAIQGSDYGYTF. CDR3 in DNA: TGTGCCATTCAGGGAAGCGACTATGGCTACACCTTC.

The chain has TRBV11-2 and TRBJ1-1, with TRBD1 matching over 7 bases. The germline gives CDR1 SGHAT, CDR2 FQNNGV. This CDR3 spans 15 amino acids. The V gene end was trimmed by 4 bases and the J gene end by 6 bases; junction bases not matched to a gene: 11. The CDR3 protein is CASSSRGRGFAEAFF. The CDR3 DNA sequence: TGTGCCAGCAGCTCGAGGGGGCGAGGTTTCGCTGAAGCTTTCTTT.

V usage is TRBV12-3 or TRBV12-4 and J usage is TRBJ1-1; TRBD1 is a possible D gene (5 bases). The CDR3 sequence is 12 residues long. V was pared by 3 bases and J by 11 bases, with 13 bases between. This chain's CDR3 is CASSLRGLGAFF. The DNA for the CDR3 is TGTGCCAGCAGTTTGAGGGGACTGGGGGCTTTCTTT.

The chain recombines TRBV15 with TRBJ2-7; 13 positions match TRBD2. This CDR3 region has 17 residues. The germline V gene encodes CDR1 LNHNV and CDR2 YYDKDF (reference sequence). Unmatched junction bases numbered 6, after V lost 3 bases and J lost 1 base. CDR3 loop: CATSSTSGRARSYEQYF. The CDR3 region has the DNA TGTGCCACCAGCAGTACTAGCGGGAGGGCCAGGTCCTACGAGCAGTACTTC. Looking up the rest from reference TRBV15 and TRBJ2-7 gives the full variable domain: DAMVIQNPRYQVTQFGKPVTLSCSQTLNHNVMYWYQQKSSQAPKLLFHYYDKDFNNEADTPDNFQSRRPNTSFCFLDIRSPGLGDTAMYLCATSSTSGRARSYEQYFGPGTRLTVT.

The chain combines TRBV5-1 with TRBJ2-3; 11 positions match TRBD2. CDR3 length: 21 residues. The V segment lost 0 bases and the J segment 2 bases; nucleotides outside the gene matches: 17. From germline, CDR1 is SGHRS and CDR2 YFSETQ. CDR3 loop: CASSLAWGEWVTSGTTDTQYF. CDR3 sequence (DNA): TGCGCCAGCAGCTTGGCCTGGGGGGAATGGGTGACTAGCGGGACCACAGATACGCAGTATTTT.

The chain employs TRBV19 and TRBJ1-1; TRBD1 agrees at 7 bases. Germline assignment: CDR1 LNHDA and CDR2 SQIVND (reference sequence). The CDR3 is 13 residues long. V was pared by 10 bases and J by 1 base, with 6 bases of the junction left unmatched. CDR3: CATKGGWNTEAFF. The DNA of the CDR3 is TGTGCCACCAAAGGGGGCTGGAACACTGAAGCTTTCTTT. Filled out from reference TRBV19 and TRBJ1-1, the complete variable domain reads DGGITQSPKYLFRKEGQNVTLSCEQNLNHDAMYWYRQDPGQGLRLIYYSQIVNDFQKGDIAEGYSVSREKKESFPLTVTSAQKNPTAFYLCATKGGWNTEAFFGQGTRLTVV.